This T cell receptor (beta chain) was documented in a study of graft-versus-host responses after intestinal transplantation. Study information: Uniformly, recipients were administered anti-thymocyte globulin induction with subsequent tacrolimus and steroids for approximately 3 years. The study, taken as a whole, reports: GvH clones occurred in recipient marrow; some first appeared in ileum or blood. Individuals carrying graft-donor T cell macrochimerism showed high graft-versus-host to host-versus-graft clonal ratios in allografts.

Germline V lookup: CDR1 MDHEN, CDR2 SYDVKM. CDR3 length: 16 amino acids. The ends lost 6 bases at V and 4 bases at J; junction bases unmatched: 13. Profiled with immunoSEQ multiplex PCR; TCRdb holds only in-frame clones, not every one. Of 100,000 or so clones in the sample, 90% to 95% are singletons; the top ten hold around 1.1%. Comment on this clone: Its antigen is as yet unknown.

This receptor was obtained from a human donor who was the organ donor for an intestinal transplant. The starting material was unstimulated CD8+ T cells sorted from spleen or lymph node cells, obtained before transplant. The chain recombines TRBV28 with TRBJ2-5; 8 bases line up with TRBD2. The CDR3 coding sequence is TGTGCCAGCAGCATTGCCGTCGGGAGGGAGGGAGAGACCCAGTACTTC. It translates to CASSIAVGREGETQYF. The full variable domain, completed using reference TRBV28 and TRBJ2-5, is DVKVTQSSRYLVKRTGEKVFLECVQDMDHENMFWYRQDPGLGLRLIYFSYDVKMKEKGDIPEGYSVSREKKERFSLILESASTNQTSMYLCASSIAVGREGETQYFGPGTRLLVL.